This T cell receptor beta chain was identified in a study of shared clonotypes between healthy human individuals. Overall study context: Three plates each covered CD4 naive and memory; CD8 naive two, CD8 memory one. Study observations and caveats: Represented genetic and exposure-history diversity was restricted by having few donors.

Germline lookup yields CDR1 SNHLY and CDR2 FYNNEI. The CDR3 covers 14 residues. Trimming shortened V by 6 bases and J by 0 bases, and 9 bases separated the two germline ends. CD4+ cells yielded CD45RA+ naive and CD45RA-negative memory subsets. For this clone: Its antigen is not known.

Assay execution proceeded at the deep level. Libraries were prepared by immunoSEQ multiplex PCR; TCRdb keeps only in-frame clonotypes and omits some of them. This sample has fewer than 3 million clones; around 92% occur once, and the top ten carry approximately 0.41%. The TCR comes from a man aged 18-30 years in good health. Some clones in this sample may be carry-over from other donors' samples. The V gene is TRBV2, the J gene TRBJ1-3; no firm D call. The sequenced sample consisted of naive CD4+ T cells from PBMCs. The subset: CD45RA+ positively selected. DNA of the CDR3: TGTGCCAGCAGACCGGTTAGCTCTGGAAACACCATATATTTT. This translates into CASRPVSSGNTIYF.